These 3 T cell receptor beta chains were all obtained from the same sample, sequenced in a study of cytomegalovirus exposure and HLA in healthy donors. PCR employed 60 Vbeta and 13 Jbeta primers. Method: immunoSEQ multiplex PCR; TCRdb's copy keeps in-frame clones and lacks some. Its listing shows just over 150,000 clones. The source material was PBMCs. Source of these receptors: a woman aged 55-70 years in good health and CMV-seronegative.

CDR3 sequence (DNA): TGCGCCAGCATCCGACAGCTTCTCTCCTACAATGAGCAGTTCTTC. Residues: CASIRQLLSYNEQFF. The chain joins TRBV10-2 to TRBJ2-1; possibly TRBD1 for D (5 bases). There are 15 residues in the CDR3. V lost 7 bases and J 0 bases, leaving 13 bases between the germline ends. Looked up from germline, CDR1 is WSHSY and CDR2 is SAAADI.

The chain has TRBV7-2 and TRBJ2-1; no clear D. Germline assignment: CDR1 SGHTA and CDR2 FQGNSA. The CDR3 is 14 residues long. V was shortened by 1 base and J by 6 bases, with 10 bases between the two germline ends. As DNA, the CDR3 is TGTGCCAGCAGCTTAGTGGGCTTCCTCAATGAGCAGTTCTTC. Its translation: CASSLVGFLNEQFF.

The rearrangement joins TRBV5-1 to TRBJ2-1; 9 bases match TRBD1. V trimming: 4 bases; J trimming: 1 base; junction bases outside the gene matches: 15. The length of the CDR3 is 19 residues. Germline V gene sequence: CDR1 SGHRS, CDR2 YFSETQ. The chain's CDR3 is CASSQTRTGASSSYNEQFF. CDR3 bases: TGCGCCAGCAGCCAAACAAGGACAGGGGCGAGTTCGTCCTACAATGAGCAGTTCTTC.